This T cell receptor beta chain was profiled in a study of human T cells and chemical hapten exposure (dated by TCRdb to the early 2020s). About the study as a whole: For sensitization, 2% DPC in acetone was applied to an approximately 2 cm by approximately 2 cm area of upper inner arm skin. Throughout the approximately 24-week study period, patients were also given weekly therapeutic DPC doses on the scalp. Patch testing was performed on the upper back with Finn chambers containing 0.01% DPC, and the patch tests were scored after 6 days according to International Contact Dermatitis Research Group standards. Most of the patients in the cohort were female, and the cohort covered alopecia areata with under or over 50% scalp involvement, alopecia totalis and alopecia universalis. Libraries were pooled for sequencing, and variation in per-sample TCR yields was attributed mainly to small differences in library volumes within the pool. In alopecia patients, the study followed how the peripheral blood TCR repertoire changed in vivo over primary and secondary sensitization to diphenylcyclopropenone (DPC), a hapten. Patient blood was sampled pre-sensitization (week 0) and at 2, 6 and about 24 weeks after DPC sensitization. Blood for TCR sequencing was provided by twenty-nine alopecia patients at one to four time points (pre-sensitization, 2, 6 and 24 weeks).

V and J lose 0 bases and 5 bases, and a span of 3 bases separates them. The germline V gene yields LGHNA for CDR1 and YNFKEQ for CDR2. The CDR3 goes from the cysteine to the phenylalanine over 12 residues. Only the CDR3 portion is preserved as DNA: 36 bases, with reading frame beginning at the first base. In the paper's terms, the time point label means: patch test 2, 6 weeks after DPC sensitization. The treatment or condition label corresponds to: therapeutic diphenylcyclopropenone sensitization with weekly scalp DPC. Blood at each patch-test visit was drawn before the patch test was applied. Eligible patients were aged 18 to 70, diagnosed with alopecia, deemed suitable for DPC therapy, and excluded if pregnant. Total RNA was isolated from unfractionated whole blood collected in Tempus Blood RNA tubes. This clonotype showed up just a few times. This clone's antigen is unknown. Base qualities are not provided; no much larger clone lies one nucleotide away.

Here is what the overall study found, with its caveats: No change with DPC sensitization was found in the number of TCRs above 1 in 1000 frequency, and no evidence of global repertoire structure alterations was found. Alopecia, a presumed autoimmune disease, was present in all patients, so the immune response of the patients might differ from that of healthy individuals. After repeated subsampling, the strength of the expansion versus patch-test correlation and the threshold at which it became significant changed. Compared with pre-sensitization or healthy control sets, expanded TCRs formed significantly more large CDR3 similarity clusters, which is consistent with antigen-driven responses. The number of PT1 expanded TCRs positively correlated with patch test score, significant at thresholds 8, 16 and 32 but not 4.

The receptor library was made with RACE. TCRdb shows the sequencer as NextSeq 500. During library preparation, unique molecular identifiers were attached to individual cDNA molecules so that TCRs could be counted in a quantitative, reproducible way. Both TCR alpha and TCR beta chains were sequenced from each blood RNA sample. From the authors' description of their analysis: The median number of TCRs per sample was approximately 93,000, ranging from roughly 20,000 to 700,000. V, J and CDR3 annotation of the TCR reads was performed with the Decombinator software suite. To make PS versus PT1 abundance plots, every sample was subsampled to the same number of TCRs (28,000). TCRs were defined as expanded if absent before sensitization and observed at least eight times at the 2-week time point. Starting from the raw public reads, TCRdb applied fastp trimming at Q25, assembled clones with MiXCR and retained in-frame beta chains. Rows are combined by CDR3 protein, so each entry shows the most common genes and DNA. TCRdb's processing, not the study's, gives the V and J calls here. This sample has some 350,000 distinct CDR3 sequences in its table, and 6% to 7% of those were observed once. Around 6.1% of the sample rests with the top ten.

The clonotype was recovered from a woman aged 18 to 35 with alopecia areata. Some clones in this sample may be carry-over from other donors' samples. The chain was built from TRBV4-2 and TRBJ2-3, with no confident D gene call. Specimen: whole blood, collected in connection with sensitization to the hapten diphenylcyclopropenone (DPC). The CDR3 loop reads CASSQEVDTQYF. The bases read TGTGCCAGCAGCCAAGAGGTAGATACGCAGTATTTT.